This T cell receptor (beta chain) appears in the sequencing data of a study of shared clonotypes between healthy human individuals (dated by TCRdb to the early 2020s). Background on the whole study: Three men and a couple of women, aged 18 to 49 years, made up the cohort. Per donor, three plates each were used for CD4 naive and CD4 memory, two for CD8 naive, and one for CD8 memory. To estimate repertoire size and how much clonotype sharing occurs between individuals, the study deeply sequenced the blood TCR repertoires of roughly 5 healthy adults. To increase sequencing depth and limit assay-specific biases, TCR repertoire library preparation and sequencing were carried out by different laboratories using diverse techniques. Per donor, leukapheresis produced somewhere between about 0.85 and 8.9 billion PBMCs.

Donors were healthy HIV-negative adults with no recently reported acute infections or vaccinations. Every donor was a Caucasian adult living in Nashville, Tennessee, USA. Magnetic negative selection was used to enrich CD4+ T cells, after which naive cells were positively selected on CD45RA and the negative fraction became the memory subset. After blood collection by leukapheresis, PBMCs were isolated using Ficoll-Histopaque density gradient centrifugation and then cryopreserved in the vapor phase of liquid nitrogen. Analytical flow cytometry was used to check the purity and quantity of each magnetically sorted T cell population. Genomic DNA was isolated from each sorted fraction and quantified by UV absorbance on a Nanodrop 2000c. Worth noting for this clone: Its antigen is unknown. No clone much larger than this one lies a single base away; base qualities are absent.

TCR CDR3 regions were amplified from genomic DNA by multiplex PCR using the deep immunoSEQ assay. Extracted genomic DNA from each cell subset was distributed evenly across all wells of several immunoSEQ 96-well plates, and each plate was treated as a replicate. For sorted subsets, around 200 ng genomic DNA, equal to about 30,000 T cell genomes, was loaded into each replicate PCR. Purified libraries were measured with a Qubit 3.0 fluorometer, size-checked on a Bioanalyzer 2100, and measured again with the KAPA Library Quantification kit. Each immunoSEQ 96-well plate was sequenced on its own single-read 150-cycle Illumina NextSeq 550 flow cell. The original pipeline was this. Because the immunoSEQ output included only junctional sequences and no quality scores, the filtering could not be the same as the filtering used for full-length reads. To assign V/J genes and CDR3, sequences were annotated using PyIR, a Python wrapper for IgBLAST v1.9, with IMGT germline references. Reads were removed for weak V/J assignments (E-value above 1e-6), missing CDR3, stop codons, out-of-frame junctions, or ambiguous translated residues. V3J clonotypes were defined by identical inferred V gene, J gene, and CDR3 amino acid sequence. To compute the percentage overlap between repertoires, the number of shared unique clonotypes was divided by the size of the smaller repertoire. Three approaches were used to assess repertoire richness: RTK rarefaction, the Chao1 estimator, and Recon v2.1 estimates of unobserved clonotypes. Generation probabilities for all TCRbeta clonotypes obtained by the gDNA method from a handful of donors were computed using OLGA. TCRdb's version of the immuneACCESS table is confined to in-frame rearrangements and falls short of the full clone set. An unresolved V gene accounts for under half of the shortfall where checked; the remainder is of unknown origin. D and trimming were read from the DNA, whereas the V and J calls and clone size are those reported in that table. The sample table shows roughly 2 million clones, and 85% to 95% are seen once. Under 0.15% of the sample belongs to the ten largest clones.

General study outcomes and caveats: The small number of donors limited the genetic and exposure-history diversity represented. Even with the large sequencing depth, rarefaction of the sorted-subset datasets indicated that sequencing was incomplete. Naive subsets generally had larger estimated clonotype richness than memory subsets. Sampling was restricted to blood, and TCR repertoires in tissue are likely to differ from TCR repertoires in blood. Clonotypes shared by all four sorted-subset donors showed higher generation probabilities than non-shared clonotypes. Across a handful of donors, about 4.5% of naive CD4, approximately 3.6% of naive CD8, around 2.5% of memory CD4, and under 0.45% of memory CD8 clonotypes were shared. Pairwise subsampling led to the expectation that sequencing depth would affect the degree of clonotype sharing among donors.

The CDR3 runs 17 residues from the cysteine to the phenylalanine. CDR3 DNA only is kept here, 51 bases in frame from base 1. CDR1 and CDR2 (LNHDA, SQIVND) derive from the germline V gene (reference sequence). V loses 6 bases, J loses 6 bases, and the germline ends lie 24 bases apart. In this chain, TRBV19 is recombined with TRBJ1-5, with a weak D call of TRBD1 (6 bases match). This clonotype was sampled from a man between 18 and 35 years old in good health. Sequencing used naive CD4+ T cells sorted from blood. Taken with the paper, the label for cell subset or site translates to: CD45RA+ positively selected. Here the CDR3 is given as CASRSLTGASAIQPQHF. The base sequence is TGTGCCAGTAGATCATTAACGGGGGCCAGCGCAATTCAGCCCCAGCATTTT.